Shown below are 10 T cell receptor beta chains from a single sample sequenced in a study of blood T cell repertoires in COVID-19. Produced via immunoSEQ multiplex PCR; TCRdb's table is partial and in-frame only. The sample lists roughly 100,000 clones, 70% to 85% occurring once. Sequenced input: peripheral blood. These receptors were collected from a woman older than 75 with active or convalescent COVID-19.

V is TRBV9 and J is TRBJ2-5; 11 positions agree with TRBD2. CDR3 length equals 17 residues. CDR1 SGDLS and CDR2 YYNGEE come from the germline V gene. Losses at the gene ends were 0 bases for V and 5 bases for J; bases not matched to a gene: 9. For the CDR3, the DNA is TGTGCCAGCAGCGTAGGACTAGCGGGGACCGCCCCCGAGACCCAGTACTTC. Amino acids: CASSVGLAGTAPETQYF. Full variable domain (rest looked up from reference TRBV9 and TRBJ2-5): DSGVTQTPKHLITATGQRVTLRCSPRSGDLSVYWYQQSLDQGLQFLIQYYNGEERAKGNILERFSAQQFPDLHSELNLSSLELGDSALYFCASSVGLAGTAPETQYFGPGTRLLVL.

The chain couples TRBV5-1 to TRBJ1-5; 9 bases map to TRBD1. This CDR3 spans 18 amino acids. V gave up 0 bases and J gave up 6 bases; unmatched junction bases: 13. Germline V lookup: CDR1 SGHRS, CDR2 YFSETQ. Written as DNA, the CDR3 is TGCGCCAGCAGCTTGGAGGGCTCCCGGACAGGGGTAATTCAGCCCCAGCATTTT. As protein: CASSLEGSRTGVIQPQHF.

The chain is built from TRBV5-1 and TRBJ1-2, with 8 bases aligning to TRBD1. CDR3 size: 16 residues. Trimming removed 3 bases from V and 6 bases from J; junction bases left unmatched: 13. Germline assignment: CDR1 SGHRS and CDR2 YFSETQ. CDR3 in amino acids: CASSSNPPGGANGYTF. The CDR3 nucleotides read TGCGCCAGCAGCTCCAACCCGCCAGGGGGCGCGAATGGCTACACCTTC.

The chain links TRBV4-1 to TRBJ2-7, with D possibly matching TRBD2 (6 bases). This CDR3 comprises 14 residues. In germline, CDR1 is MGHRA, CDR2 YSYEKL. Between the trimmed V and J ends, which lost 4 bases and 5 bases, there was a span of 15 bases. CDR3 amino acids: CASSLSTRQHEQYF. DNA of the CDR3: TGCGCCAGCAGCCTCTCGACTAGACAACACGAGCAGTACTTC.

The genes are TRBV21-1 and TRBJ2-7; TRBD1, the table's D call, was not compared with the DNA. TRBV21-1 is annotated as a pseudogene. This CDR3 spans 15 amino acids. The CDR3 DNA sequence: TGTGCCAGCAGCGCCCGGGACAGCCCTAATTACGAGCAGTACTTC. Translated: CASSARDSPNYEQYF.

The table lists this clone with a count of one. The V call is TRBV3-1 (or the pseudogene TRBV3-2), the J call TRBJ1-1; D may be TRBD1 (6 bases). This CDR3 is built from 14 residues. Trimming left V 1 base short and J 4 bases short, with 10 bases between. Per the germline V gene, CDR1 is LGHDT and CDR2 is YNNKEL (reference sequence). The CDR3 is CASSQVEGGTEAFF. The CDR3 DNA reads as TGTGCCAGCAGCCAAGTTGAAGGGGGCACTGAAGCTTTCTTT.

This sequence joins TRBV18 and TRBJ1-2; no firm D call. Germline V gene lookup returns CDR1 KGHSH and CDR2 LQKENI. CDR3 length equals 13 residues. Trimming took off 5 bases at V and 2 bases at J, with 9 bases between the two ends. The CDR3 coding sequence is TGTGCCAGCTCAGCCGACTCAAACTATGGCTACACCTTC. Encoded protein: CASSADSNYGYTF.

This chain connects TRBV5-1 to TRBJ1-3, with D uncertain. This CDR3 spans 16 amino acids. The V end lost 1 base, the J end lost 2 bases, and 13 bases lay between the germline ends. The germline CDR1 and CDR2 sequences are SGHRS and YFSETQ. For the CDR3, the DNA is TGCGCCAGCAGCTTGAGTGCCAAAGAGGCTGGAAACACCATATATTTT. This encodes CASSLSAKEAGNTIYF.

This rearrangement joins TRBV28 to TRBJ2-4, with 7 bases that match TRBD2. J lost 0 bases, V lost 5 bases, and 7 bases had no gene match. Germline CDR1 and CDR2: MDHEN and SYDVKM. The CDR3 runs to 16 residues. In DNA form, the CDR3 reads TGTGCCAGCAGTGGGGGGGGTACGTTAGCCAAAAACATTCAGTACTTC. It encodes CASSGGGTLAKNIQYF.

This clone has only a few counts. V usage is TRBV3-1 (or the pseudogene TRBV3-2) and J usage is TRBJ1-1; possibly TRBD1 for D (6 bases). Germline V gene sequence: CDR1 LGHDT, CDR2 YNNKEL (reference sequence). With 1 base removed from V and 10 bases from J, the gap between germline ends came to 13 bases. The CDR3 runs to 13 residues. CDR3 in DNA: TGTGCCAGCAGCCAAGGGGGGCTAGGGTCAGCTTTCTTT. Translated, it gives CASSQGGLGSAFF.